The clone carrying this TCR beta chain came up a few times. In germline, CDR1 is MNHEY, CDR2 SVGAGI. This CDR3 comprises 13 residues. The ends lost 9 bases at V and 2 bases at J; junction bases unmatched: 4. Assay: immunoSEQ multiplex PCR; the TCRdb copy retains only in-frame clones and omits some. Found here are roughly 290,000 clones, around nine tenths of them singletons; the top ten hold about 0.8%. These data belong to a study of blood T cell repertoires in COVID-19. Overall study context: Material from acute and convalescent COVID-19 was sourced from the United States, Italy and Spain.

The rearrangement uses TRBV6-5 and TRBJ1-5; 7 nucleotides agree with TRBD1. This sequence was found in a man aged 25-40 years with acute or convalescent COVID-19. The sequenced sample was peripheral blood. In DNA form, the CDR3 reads TGTGCCAGTCGAAGGGGGCGCAATCAGCCCCAGCATTTT. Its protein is CASRRGRNQPQHF.